The TCR beta chain under discussion was sequenced for a study of shared clonotypes between healthy human individuals. The germline V gene encodes CDR1 LNHDA and CDR2 SQIVND (reference sequence). The CDR3 is 11 residues long. V dropped 7 bases and J dropped 2 bases, with 5 bases sitting between them. Measured with immunoSEQ multiplex PCR; TCRdb has only the in-frame clones, and not every one. The table shows some 1.4 million clones, with approximately 96% occurring only once. A note on this clone: Its target is not known.

Study-level points and caveats: On the whole, naive subsets had larger estimated richness than memory subsets had.

This sequence joins TRBV19 and TRBJ1-1, with D uncertain. The receptor was derived from a man aged 25-40 years in good health. Sequencing used naive CD4+ T cells sorted from blood. Specified subset: CD45RA+ positively selected. This CDR3 is CASKGNTEAFF. Here the CDR3 DNA reads TGTGCCAGTAAGGGTAACACTGAAGCTTTCTTT.